Described below is a single T cell receptor (beta chain) sequence and its context. Its antigen is unknown. No qualities accompany the bases; no much larger clone lies one base away. The donors were healthy, HIV-negative adults who had no recently reported acute infections or vaccinations. All donors were Caucasian adults living in Nashville, Tennessee, USA. CD8 memory samples consisted of magnetically selected CD45RO+ cells combined with CCR7-negative CD45RA+ effector memory (TemRA) cells. After blood collection by leukapheresis, PBMCs were isolated using Ficoll-Histopaque density gradient centrifugation and then cryopreserved in the vapor phase of liquid nitrogen. Purity and quantity of every magnetically sorted T cell population were checked by analytical flow cytometry. Genomic DNA was isolated from each sorted fraction and quantified by UV absorbance on a Nanodrop 2000c. The data stem from a study of shared clonotypes between healthy human individuals (TCRdb year 2020). Concerning the study at large: The cohort included a few men and two women between 18 and 49 years of age. Different laboratories and diverse techniques were used to prepare libraries and sequence TCR repertoires, to increase sequencing depth and limit assay-specific biases. Per donor, leukapheresis produced somewhere between about 0.94 and 10 billion PBMCs. For each donor, three plates each were used for CD4 naive and CD4 memory, two plates were used for CD8 naive, and one plate was used for CD8 memory. To estimate repertoire size and how much clonotype sharing occurs between individuals, the study deeply sequenced the blood TCR repertoires of about 5 healthy adults. Overall results and qualifications from the work: Only blood was sampled, and tissue TCR repertoires likely differ from those in blood. Pairwise subsampling indicated that sequencing depth was expected to affect the degree of clonotype sharing among donors. Compared with non-shared clonotypes, the clonotypes found in all four sorted-subset donors had higher generation probabilities. Estimated clonotype richness was generally larger for naive than for memory subsets. Rarefaction of sorted-subset datasets indicated incomplete sequencing despite the large sequencing depth. The small number of donors limited the genetic and exposure-history diversity represented. About 5% of naive CD4, 3% to 4% of naive CD8, around 2.3% of memory CD4, and 0.4% of memory CD8 clonotypes were shared across several donors.

CDR3 length: 13 amino acids, cysteine to phenylalanine. Solely the CDR3 DNA is kept, with 39 bases framed from the first base. The germline V gene gives CDR1 as SGHTA and CDR2 as FQGTGA. V loses 5 bases of germline sequence and J loses 4 bases, and the interval between the two ends is 10 bases. Using the deep immunoSEQ assay, multiplex PCR amplified TCR CDR3 regions from genomic DNA. Extracted genomic DNA from each cell subset was spread evenly across all wells of several immunoSEQ 96-well plates, with each plate serving as a replicate. Each replicate PCR for sorted subsets received about 200 ng genomic DNA, equal to 30,000 or so T cell genomes. The purified libraries were quantified using a Qubit 3.0 fluorometer, sized with a Bioanalyzer 2100, and then quantified again using the KAPA Library Quantification kit. Each immunoSEQ 96-well plate was sequenced on its own single-read 150-cycle Illumina NextSeq 550 flow cell. For the original study's pipeline: Because only junctional sequences without quality scores were contained in the immunoSEQ output, filtering matching that applied to full-length reads could not be performed. Sequences were annotated with PyIR, a Python wrapper for IgBLAST v1.9, and V/J genes and CDR3 were assigned using IMGT germline references. Any read was removed if the V/J assignment was weak (E-value above 1e-6), the CDR3 was missing, or the read contained stop codons, out-of-frame junctions, or ambiguous translated residues. V3J clonotypes were defined as sequences sharing an identical inferred V gene, J gene, and CDR3 amino acid sequence. To compute the percentage overlap between repertoires, the number of shared unique clonotypes was divided by the size of the smaller repertoire. Repertoire richness was assessed with RTK rarefaction, the Chao1 estimator, and Recon v2.1 estimates of unobserved clonotypes. Generation probabilities for all TCRbeta clonotypes obtained by the gDNA method from several donors were computed using OLGA. In TCRdb, the immuneACCESS table is reduced to in-frame sequences with V and J assigned. These tables do not hold every clone; where another copy was compared, an unresolved V gene accounts for under half, and the others remain unexplained. The V and J calls and clone size are taken from that table; D and trimming were inferred from the DNA. The sample includes roughly 720,000 clones, with less than 95% observed a single time. 34% of the sample belongs to the ten largest clones.

The sequence links TRBV7-3 to TRBJ2-3; the D gene remains uncertain. The clonotype was recovered from a man younger than 35 in good health. Some clones in this sample may be carry-over from other donors' samples. The sample consisted of memory CD8+ T cells from PBMCs. In light of the paper, this sample's cell subset or site label describes: CD45RO+ cells pooled with CCR7-negative TemRA cells. The DNA reads TGTGCCAGCAGCCCGACCTGGGCAGATACGCAGTATTTT. It encodes CASSPTWADTQYF.